Below, 29 T cell receptor beta chains from the same sample are listed, as sequenced in a study of CXCR3-negative and CXCR3-positive naive CD8 T cells. With UMI labels, 5' RACE was used to prepare the TRB cDNA libraries. TCRdb reprocessed the 5' RACE reads; each CDR3 protein has one entry and no DNA is given. The sample's table shows roughly 89,000 distinct CDR3 sequences. Sequencing was carried out using naive CXCR3- CD8+ T cells from blood. The subset denotes: CD45RO-CCR7+CD27+CD95- naive CD8+ T cells lacking CXCR3 (TNR3-). These receptors were taken from a human donor in good health. Some clones in this sample may be carry-over from other donors' samples.

J is TRBJ2-2 and V is TRBV4-3; TCRdb indicates TRBD2, and absent DNA this call remains unverified. The CDR3 runs 16 residues. Germline CDR1 and CDR2: LGHNA and YSLEER. The CDR3 is CASSPGLAVATGELFF.

The rearrangement joins TRBV10-2 to TRBJ2-2. Germline assignment: CDR1 WSHSY and CDR2 SAAADI. CDR3 size: 13 residues. CDR3 loop: CASSSTTTGELFF.

V gene TRBV29-1 combines with J gene TRBJ1-1. The CDR3 has 11 residues. From germline, CDR1 is SQVTM and CDR2 ANQGSEA. CDR3 amino acids: CSVKHDTEAFF.

The CDR3 loop is CASWASGETYEQYF. The gene calls are TRBV5-6 and TRBJ2-7; the TRBD2 assignment by TCRdb is unverifiable without DNA. This CDR3 contains 14 residues. The germline CDR1 and CDR2 sequences are SGHDT and YYEEEE.

The rearrangement joins TRBV15 to TRBJ2-1; TCRdb returns TRBD2, unconfirmable since there is no DNA. The CDR3 has 15 residues. Per the germline V gene, CDR1 is LNHNV and CDR2 is YYDKDF (reference sequence). The CDR3: CATSRDLAGASEQFF. The full variable domain, its missing parts supplied by reference TRBV15 and TRBJ2-1, is DAMVIQNPRYQVTQFGKPVTLSCSQTLNHNVMYWYQQKSSQAPKLLFHYYDKDFNNEADTPDNFQSRRPNTSFCFLDIRSPGLGDTAMYLCATSRDLAGASEQFFGPGTRLTVL.

This chain links TRBV28 with TRBJ1-1. Germline V gene sequence: CDR1 MDHEN, CDR2 SYDVKM. CDR3 length: 15 amino acids. This chain's CDR3 is CASSFYLDSPFEAFF. Combining the CDR3 with reference TRBV28 and TRBJ1-1 gives the whole variable domain DVKVTQSSRYLVKRTGEKVFLECVQDMDHENMFWYRQDPGLGLRLIYFSYDVKMKEKGDIPEGYSVSREKKERFSLILESASTNQTSMYLCASSFYLDSPFEAFFGQGTRLTVV.

J is TRBJ2-3 and V is TRBV5-1; as DNA is missing, the TRBD1 call by TCRdb cannot be tested. The CDR3 runs 14 residues. Per germline, CDR1 SGHRS and CDR2 YFSETQ. CDR3 protein: CASSFGGTGDTQYF.

This chain connects TRBV11-3 to TRBJ2-6. The CDR3 is made up of 15 amino acids. Germline CDR1 is SGHNT and CDR2 is YENEEA. The CDR3 loop reads CASSLRGSGANVLTF.

V and J are TRBV7-2 and TRBJ2-7; as DNA is missing, the TRBD2 call by TCRdb cannot be tested. The V gene's germline CDR1 is SGHTA and CDR2 FQGNSA. The CDR3 spans 15 residues. The CDR3 here is CATAGEAGGSYEQYF.

The V and J genes are TRBV19 and TRBJ2-1; checking the TCRdb D call of TRBD2 is not possible without DNA. Germline CDR1 is LNHDA and CDR2 is SQIVND (reference sequence). CDR3 size: 17 residues. This CDR3 reads CASSIVLAGESYNEQFF.

This chain joins TRBV28 and TRBJ2-7; TCRdb picks TRBD1, but there is no DNA to check that call. This CDR3 has 17 amino acids. Germline V lookup: CDR1 MDHEN, CDR2 SYDVKM. CDR3 region: CASSRGKGWDRGYEQYF.

This chain connects TRBV25-1 to TRBJ2-7; with no DNA, the TCRdb D assignment of TRBD1 cannot be verified. Looked up from germline, CDR1 is MGHDK and CDR2 is SYGVNS. This CDR3 comprises 11 residues. This CDR3 is CASSGGPEQYF.

The CDR3 here is CASSFPGTVNTEAFF. The chain has TRBV7-9 and TRBJ1-1; as DNA is missing, the TRBD1 call by TCRdb cannot be tested. Germline V gene lookup returns CDR1 SEHNR and CDR2 FQNEAQ (reference sequence). CDR3 length: 15 residues.

This CDR3 reads CASRAENSNQPQHF. The rearrangement uses TRBV28 and TRBJ1-5. The CDR3 is 14 amino acids. The germline V gene has CDR1 MDHEN and CDR2 SYDVKM.

This chain uses TRBV29-1 with TRBJ2-7. Germline lookup yields CDR1 SQVTM and CDR2 ANQGSEA. CDR3 length equals 12 residues. The CDR3 sequence: CSVLGSSYEQYF.

The chain uses TRBV20-1 and TRBJ1-5. The CDR3 has 18 amino acids. CDR1 and CDR2 from the germline V gene are DFQATT and SNEGSKA (reference sequence). The CDR3 sequence: CSARDVDSVEYSNQPQHF.

The rearrangement uses TRBV29-1 and TRBJ2-1; TCRdb's D gene call, TRBD2, goes unchecked for lack of DNA. CDR1 and CDR2 from the germline V gene are SQVTM and ANQGSEA. The CDR3 consists of 16 residues. This chain's CDR3 is CSVILAGGRSYNEQFF.

The rearrangement uses TRBV18 and TRBJ2-7; checking the TCRdb D call of TRBD1 is not possible without DNA. The CDR3 has 16 amino acids. CDR1 is KGHSH and CDR2 is LQKENI in the germline V gene. This CDR3 is CASSLTGGTGSYEQYF. The whole variable domain, filled in from reference TRBV18 and TRBJ2-7, reads NAGVMQNPRHLVRRRGQEARLRCSPMKGHSHVYWYRQLPEEGLKFMVYLQKENIIDESGMPKERFSAEFPKEGPSILRIQQVVRGDSAAYFCASSLTGGTGSYEQYFGPGTRLTVT.

The gene calls are TRBV30 and TRBJ2-7. CDR1 GTSNPN and CDR2 SVGIG come from the germline V gene (reference sequence). This CDR3 has 13 amino acids. The CDR3 sequence is CAWSYGLGNEQYF.

This sequence joins TRBV12-3 or TRBV12-4 and TRBJ2-3; TCRdb's D call of TRBD1 is untestable without DNA. The CDR3 totals 14 residues. The CDR3 loop is CASTQFGGGDTPYF.

J is TRBJ2-1 and V is TRBV29-1; the TCRdb D gene call, TRBD1, has no DNA to confirm it. Germline V lookup: CDR1 SQVTM, CDR2 ANQGSEA. The CDR3 has 15 amino acids. The CDR3 sequence: CSVERGTGQRGEQFF.

The chain uses TRBV24-1 and TRBJ1-2; TCRdb designates TRBD1, a call that cannot be tested without DNA. Germline V gene sequence: CDR1 KGHDR, CDR2 SFDVKD. The length of the CDR3 is 14 residues. This CDR3 is CATSVKGTGYGYTF.

V is TRBV12-3 or TRBV12-4 and J is TRBJ2-7; TCRdb's D call of TRBD1 is untestable without DNA. This CDR3 has 14 amino acids. CDR3 loop: CASSSTGSPYEQYF.

V and J are TRBV28 and TRBJ2-1. The germline CDR1 and CDR2 sequences are MDHEN and SYDVKM. CDR3 length: 17 amino acids. CDR3 region: CASSLSVFRGLYNEQFF.

This chain joins TRBV5-4 and TRBJ2-1; the TCRdb call, TRBD2, lacks DNA for checking. CDR3 length: 15 amino acids. Looked up from germline, CDR1 is SGHNT and CDR2 is YYREEE (reference sequence). CDR3 region: CASCLLAGAYNEQFF.

The rearrangement uses TRBV2 and TRBJ2-3; the D gene TCRdb calls, TRBD2, cannot be checked with no DNA. Per the germline V gene, CDR1 is SNHLY and CDR2 is FYNNEI. CDR3 length equals 19 residues. CDR3 sequence: CASRENVAGGPLGTDTQYF. The whole variable domain, remainder taken from reference TRBV2 and TRBJ2-3, is EPEVTQTPSHQVTQMGQEVILRCVPISNHLYFYWYRQILGQKVEFLVSFYNNEISEKSEIFDDQFSVERPDGSNFTLKIRSTKLEDSAMYFCASRENVAGGPLGTDTQYFGPGTRLTVL.

The CDR3 is CASSSGREQFF. The J gene is TRBJ2-1, the V gene TRBV13. The CDR3 spans 11 residues. In germline, CDR1 is PRHDT, CDR2 FYEKMQ (reference sequence).

The chain is built from TRBV27 and TRBJ2-2; TCRdb's D call of TRBD2 is untestable without DNA. This CDR3 is built from 16 residues. CDR1 is MNHEY, CDR2 SMNVEV, per germline (reference sequence). The CDR3 loop reads CASSFYPREVYGELFF.

V and J are TRBV20-1 and TRBJ2-7. The germline V gene encodes CDR1 DFQATT and CDR2 SNEGSKA (reference sequence). This CDR3 is built from 13 residues. CDR3 sequence reads: CSARGPNSPEQYF.